This TCR beta chain stems from a study of T cell changes during pregnancy in multiple sclerosis. Data came from immunoSEQ multiplex PCR; TCRdb stores just in-frame clones and leaves some out. The top ten clones hold more than 0.3% of a sample with some 37,000 clones, 92% of them seen once. V dropped 4 bases and J dropped 7 bases, with 8 bases sitting between them. CDR3 length: 12 amino acids. Germline V gives CDR1 SEHNR, CDR2 FQNEAQ (reference sequence). The sequence was obtained from a female donor in good health, enrolled as a control in a pregnancy study. The rearrangement uses TRBV7-9 and TRBJ2-1; TRBD2 might be the D (5 bases). Source: CD4+ T cells from peripheral blood mononuclear cells, taken after pregnancy. DNA for the CDR3: TGTGCCAGCAGCTCCCTAGCTAATGAGCAGTTCTTC. It encodes CASSSLANEQFF.